Here is one T cell receptor (beta chain) with its context. Its antigen is currently unknown. This CDR3 contains 15 residues. V lost 3 bases, J lost 5 bases, and 16 bases lay in between. Germline values: CDR1 DFQATT, CDR2 SNEGSKA (reference sequence). According to the study, TCR beta libraries were built with iRepertoire HTBI primers and CDR3-region Arm-PCR. TCRdb analysed the multiplex PCR reads with MiXCR anew, one entry per CDR3 protein. This sample carries a few hundred thousand distinct CDR3 sequences, around 22% of them seen once, and the ten largest clones take roughly 30%. The data originate from a study of regulatory T cells in long-lasting Graves disease. The time point: persistent/refractory GD, antithyroid drugs over 5 years with positive TRAb. From RNA extracted from PBMCs, the TCR library was made. Into tubes containing EDTA, 8 to 9 milliliters of peripheral blood were drawn. Points from the study as a whole: Comparison showed that persistent patients shared more public clonotypes (2,741) than new patients (966). Newly diagnosed disease favored TRBV20-1 and TRBJ2-1 over persistent disease.

The clonotype was recovered from a female donor with Graves disease. This specimen was peripheral blood mononuclear cells (PBMCs), taken when the disease was refractory, from a patient treated with antithyroid drugs. The chain is built from TRBV20-1 and TRBJ1-4; no firm D call. The CDR3 loop is CSARDAATDNEKLFF. The CDR3 coding sequence is TGCAGTGCTAGGGACGCCGCGACGGACAATGAAAAACTGTTTTTT.